This record looks at one T cell receptor beta chain sequence and its context. V was clipped by 0 bases and J by 8 bases; unmatched bases: 5. This CDR3 contains 15 residues. Looked up from germline, CDR1 is SGHRS and CDR2 is YFSETQ. TCRdb's copy holds only in-frame clones and misses some; the assay was immunoSEQ multiplex PCR. Counted here are tens of thousands of clones, roughly 89% occurring once; the ten biggest clones make up 5.5% to 7.5%. These data are taken from a study of OX40 agonist ivuxolimab in advanced cancers. J is TRBJ1-4 and V is TRBV5-1; 9 bases match TRBD1. The source material was CD4+ or CD8+ T cells sorted from blood, sampled in a trial of the OX40 agonist ivuxolimab. The clonotype comes from an adult with an advanced solid tumor such as melanoma, head and neck, liver or kidney cancer. CDR3: CASSLVGQGTEKLFF. DNA of the CDR3: TGCGCCAGCAGCTTGGTTGGACAGGGGACCGAAAAACTGTTTTTT.